This record concerns one T cell receptor (beta chain) sequence. The protocol was immunoSEQ multiplex PCR, while the TCRdb copy is restricted to in-frame clones and leaves out a portion. The sample records tens of thousands of clones, 92% being singletons. Germline trimming cut 0 bases from V and 5 bases from J; bases unmatched to any gene: 7. CDR1 and CDR2 (germline): MNHEY, SVGAGI. CDR3 length: 16 amino acids. This sample is drawn from a study of T cell changes during pregnancy in multiple sclerosis. Here the sequenced sample was CD8+ T cells from peripheral blood mononuclear cells, taken in the third trimester of pregnancy. V usage is TRBV6-5 and J usage is TRBJ2-7, with 10 bases identical to TRBD1. The origin of this receptor is a female donor in good health, enrolled as a control in a pregnancy study. CDR3 DNA sequence: TGTGCCAGCAGTTACTCTTTGGGACAGGGGATGAACGAGCAGTACTTC. This gives the protein CASSYSLGQGMNEQYF.